This passage covers 17 T cell receptor beta chains from one sample sequenced in a study of cytomegalovirus exposure and HLA in healthy donors. PCR used 60 Vbeta primers and 13 Jbeta primers. Only in-frame clones appear in the TCRdb table, and some are missing; sequencing was by immunoSEQ multiplex PCR. The sample includes about 150,000 clones, approximately 75% of them seen just once. Sequenced sample: PBMCs. Receptors were obtained from a man younger than 35 in good health and CMV-seronegative.

This clone was observed a few times. The chain is built from TRBV2 and TRBJ1-2, with D unclear. The CDR3 is made up of 15 amino acids. Per germline, CDR1 SNHLY and CDR2 FYNNEI. V lost 4 bases, J lost 1 base, and 13 bases lay in between. The CDR3 region has the DNA TGTGCCAGCAGTGCGCGGGGAGCTGATAACTATGGCTACACCTTC. Translating gives CASSARGADNYGYTF.

The chain uses TRBV10-3 and TRBJ2-3; TRBD2 is a possible D gene (6 bases). CDR1 is ENHRY and CDR2 is SYGVKD in the germline V gene. CDR3 length equals 16 residues. V gave up 3 bases and J gave up 1 base, with 14 bases separating them. As DNA, the CDR3 is TGTGCCATCAGTGATGACGGGCGGGGCCGCACAGATACGCAGTATTTT. This codes for CAISDDGRGRTDTQYF.

As DNA, the CDR3 is TGTGCCAGCAACGAGTCTAATGAAAAACTGTTTTTT. Amino acid sequence: CASNESNEKLFF. V usage is TRBV2 and J usage is TRBJ1-4, with unresolved D. Trimming cost V 7 bases and J 3 bases, with 6 bases left between them. Germline loops: CDR1 SNHLY, CDR2 FYNNEI. The length of the CDR3 is 12 residues.

The V call is TRBV15, the J call TRBJ2-3, with D uncertain. Trimming removed 0 bases from V and 0 bases from J, with 16 bases in between. Germline lookup yields CDR1 LNHNV and CDR2 YYDKDF (reference sequence). There are 18 residues in the CDR3. The DNA for the CDR3 is TGTGCCACCAGCAGAGAGCGACACACCTCCTTTAGCACAGATACGCAGTATTTT. Translation gives CATSRERHTSFSTDTQYF.

The rearrangement links TRBV5-1 to TRBJ2-7; 8 bases line up with TRBD1. With V trimmed by 4 bases and J by 2 bases, 8 bases remained unmatched. Germline V lookup: CDR1 SGHRS, CDR2 YFSETQ. This CDR3 is 15 amino acids long. For the CDR3, the DNA is TGCGCCAGCAGCCCAAGACAGGGGACACCCTACGAGCAGTACTTC. Its protein is CASSPRQGTPYEQYF.

This sequence joins TRBV27 and TRBJ2-7; no firm D call. The length of the CDR3 is 13 residues. The V end was cut by 5 bases, the J end by 4 bases, with 12 bases between. Germline lookup yields CDR1 MNHEY and CDR2 SMNVEV (reference sequence). In nucleotides, the CDR3 is TGTGCCAGCAGTCAACAAAGTCTTTACGAGCAGTACTTC. This gives the protein CASSQQSLYEQYF.

In its sample, this clone was seen a few times. V gene TRBV6-5 combines with J gene TRBJ1-2; 7 nucleotides match TRBD1. Germline CDR1 MNHEY, CDR2 SVGAGI. The V gene end was trimmed by 4 bases and the J gene end by 8 bases; junction bases not matched to a gene: 4. The CDR3 is made up of 12 amino acids. CDR3 in amino acids: CASSWQGGGYTF. The CDR3 DNA follows: TGTGCCAGCAGTTGGCAGGGGGGAGGCTACACCTTC.

This clone was detected a few times. This chain uses TRBV7-9 with TRBJ2-1, with TRBD2 as a possible D gene (5 bases). Deletions cut 1 base from V and 7 bases from J, with 5 bases between. From germline, CDR1 is SEHNR and CDR2 FQNEAQ (reference sequence). This CDR3 comprises 12 residues. In DNA, the CDR3 is TGTGCCAGCAGCTTAGGGAGGAATGAGCAGTTCTTC. Its translation is CASSLGRNEQFF.

The J gene is TRBJ1-3, the V gene TRBV6-5; D not resolved. The length of the CDR3 is 13 residues. Germline assignment: CDR1 MNHEY and CDR2 SVGAGI. V lost 4 bases, J lost 4 bases, and 8 bases lay in between. The DNA of the CDR3 is TGTGCCAGCAGTTTAGTGAGGGGAAACACCATATATTTT. Translating gives CASSLVRGNTIYF.

This rearrangement joins TRBV19 to TRBJ1-4; D possibly corresponds to TRBD1 (5 bases). V lost 6 bases and J lost 3, with 23 bases in between. Per germline, CDR1 LNHDA and CDR2 SQIVND (reference sequence). This CDR3 contains 18 residues. The DNA of the CDR3 is TGTGCCAGTAGATATCTCCCGCCGCAGGGTAGGGCTAATGAAAAACTGTTTTTT. Encoded protein: CASRYLPPQGRANEKLFF. Using reference TRBV19 and TRBJ1-4 for the parts outside the CDR3, the full variable domain is DGGITQSPKYLFRKEGQNVTLSCEQNLNHDAMYWYRQDPGQGLRLIYYSQIVNDFQKGDIAEGYSVSREKKESFPLTVTSAQKNPTAFYLCASRYLPPQGRANEKLFFGSGTQLSVL.

This clone was counted between two and nine times. CDR3 DNA sequence: TGTGCCAGCAGCCCAGAGGGGGGCGGGGGGGCCTACAATGAGCAGTTCTTC. This gives the protein CASSPEGGGGAYNEQFF. The V call is TRBV4-2, the J call TRBJ2-1; 9 bases are a match to TRBD2. Germline V gene sequence: CDR1 LGHNA, CDR2 YNFKEQ. The V and J ends lost 4 bases and 2 bases, in that order; junction bases with no gene match: 9. The CDR3 spans 17 residues.

The chain employs TRBV14 and TRBJ2-3, with TRBD2 identical over 13 bases. The CDR3 length is 21 residues. The V gene's germline CDR1 is SGHDN and CDR2 FVKESK. V shed 0 bases and J 3 bases; nucleotides not matched to a gene: 15. In DNA, the CDR3 is TGTGCCAGCAGCCAAGATCGGACTGAACTAGCGGGGGGGCGTGGGACAGATACGCAGTATTTT. Translating gives CASSQDRTELAGGRGTDTQYF. Complete variable domain (other parts from reference TRBV14 and TRBJ2-3): EAGVTQFPSHSVIEKGQTVTLRCDPISGHDNLYWYRRVMGKEIKFLLHFVKESKQDESGMPNNRFLAERTGGTYSTLKVQPAELEDSGVYFCASSQDRTELAGGRGTDTQYFGPGTRLTVL.

This clone was detected only once. The gene calls are TRBV7-2 and TRBJ1-2; perhaps TRBD1 as D (5 bases). The CDR3 loop spans 16 amino acids. Germline loops: CDR1 SGHTA, CDR2 FQGNSA. Trimming removed 4 bases at V and 5 bases at J, with 20 bases between. The CDR3 region has the DNA TGTGCCAGCAGCTCGGTGGGCAGGGCGTTAGGGTATGGCTACACCTTC. This gives the protein CASSSVGRALGYGYTF. The whole variable domain, remainder taken from reference TRBV7-2 and TRBJ1-2, is GAGVSQSPSNKVTEKGKDVELRCDPISGHTALYWYRQSLGQGLEFLIYFQGNSAPDKSGLPSDRFSAERTGGSVSTLTIQRTQQEDSAVYLCASSSVGRALGYGYTFGSGTRLTVV.

This clone was detected only a few times. The chain couples TRBV6-5 to TRBJ2-1; possible D gene TRBD2, 6 bases. The germline V gene has CDR1 MNHEY and CDR2 SVGAGI. The CDR3 contains 15 residues. V gave up 0 bases and J gave up 3 bases, with 9 bases separating them. CDR3 loop: CASSYSSGDYNEQFF. CDR3 sequence (DNA): TGTGCCAGCAGTTACTCATCGGGGGACTACAATGAGCAGTTCTTC.

The rearrangement uses TRBV5-4 and TRBJ2-7; D gene uncertain. The CDR3 sequence is 13 residues long. The germline V and J ends were trimmed by 0 bases and 5 bases, with 9 bases remaining between them. CDR1 and CDR2 (germline): SGHNT, YYREEE (reference sequence). For the CDR3, the DNA is TGTGCCAGCAGCTTGGTCGGCAGGCACGAGCAGTACGTC. Translating it yields CASSLVGRHEQYV.

As concerns this clone: One end of the junction is discordant with germline, which a read error may explain. The chain couples TRBV5-1 to TRBJ2-6, with TRBD1 identical over 7 bases. CDR3 length: 13 amino acids. Germline CDR1 reads SGHRS; CDR2 reads YFSETQ. The CDR3 sequence is CASSLEGANGLTF. The CDR3 DNA is TGCGCCAGCAGCTTGGAGGGGGCCAACGGCCTGACTTTC.

The rearrangement links TRBV19 to TRBJ1-6; 9 positions match TRBD1. J was trimmed by 4 bases and V by 4 bases; bases with no gene match: 2. Germline assignment: CDR1 LNHDA and CDR2 SQIVND (reference sequence). The CDR3 has 15 residues. The CDR3 coding sequence is TGTGCCAGTAGTACCGGGACAGGGTATAATTCACCCCTCCACTTT. Translated, it gives CASSTGTGYNSPLHF.